These T cell receptor beta chains were read from a single sample in a study of shared clonotypes between healthy human individuals. Profiled with immunoSEQ multiplex PCR; TCRdb holds only in-frame clones, not every one. This repertoire shows approximately 340,000 clones, around 70% found once; its top ten account for 10%. The material sequenced was memory CD4+ T cells sorted from blood. These receptors all stem from a man aged 25 to 40 in good health. The CDR3 runs from the conserved cysteine through the conserved F or W. The order of the fields is J gene, clone size, D gene, V gene, CDR3 DNA, CDR3 protein. D genes are given only for firm matches. Some rows mark clone size as missing; the rest say once, few, many or name a class of expanded clone.

J gene: TRBJ1-2; clone size: many; D gene: .; V gene: TRBV5-4; CDR3 DNA: TGTGCCAGCAGCTCCGGGGACGGGGACTATGGCTACACCTTC; CDR3 protein: CASSSGDGDYGYTF
J gene: TRBJ1-3; clone size: few; D gene: TRBD1; V gene: TRBV11-2; CDR3 DNA: TGTGCCAGCAGTTGGAGACAGGGGGTTTCTTCTGGAAACACCATATATTTT; CDR3 protein: CASSWRQGVSSGNTIYF
J gene: TRBJ2-3; clone size: .; D gene: .; V gene: TRBV4-2; CDR3 DNA: TGTGCCAGCAGCTCAACGATTGCAGATACGCAGTATTTT; CDR3 protein: CASSSTIADTQYF
J gene: TRBJ2-3; clone size: .; D gene: .; V gene: TRBV5-1; CDR3 DNA: TGCGCCAGCAGCTTATCCGGGAAGAGCACAGATACGCAGTATTTT; CDR3 protein: CASSLSGKSTDTQYF
J gene: TRBJ1-4; clone size: .; D gene: .; V gene: TRBV6-1; CDR3 DNA: TGTGCCAGCTCTGGCGGGAGTAATGAAAAACTGTTTTTT; CDR3 protein: CASSGGSNEKLFF
J gene: TRBJ2-7; clone size: .; D gene: .; V gene: TRBV15; CDR3 DNA: TGTGCCACCAGCAGAGATGCGCAGCTAACCTACGAGCAGTACTTC; CDR3 protein: CATSRDAQLTYEQYF
J gene: TRBJ2-1; clone size: .; D gene: TRBD2; V gene: TRBV28; CDR3 DNA: TGTGCCAGCAGTTTCGCGGGAGGTTCCTACAATGAGCAGTTCTTC; CDR3 protein: CASSFAGGSYNEQFF
J gene: TRBJ2-5; clone size: .; D gene: .; V gene: TRBV7-2; CDR3 DNA: TGTGCCAGCAGCCCCAGAGTGTCTTCTGGAGAGACCCAGTACTTC; CDR3 protein: CASSPRVSSGETQYF
J gene: TRBJ1-5; clone size: .; D gene: TRBD1; V gene: TRBV30; CDR3 DNA: TGTGCCTGGAGGGGACAGGGAGGCAATCAGCCCCAGCATTTT; CDR3 protein: CAWRGQGGNQPQHF
J gene: TRBJ2-1; clone size: .; D gene: TRBD1; V gene: TRBV5-1; CDR3 DNA: TGCGCCAGCAGCTTGTTCGCCCTGGGACAGAAGAATGAGCAGTTCTTC; CDR3 protein: CASSLFALGQKNEQFF
J gene: TRBJ2-5; clone size: .; D gene: .; V gene: TRBV30; CDR3 DNA: TGTGCCTGGAGTGGTCGGGGAGGTTTTGGTGAGACCCAGTACTTC; CDR3 protein: CAWSGRGGFGETQYF
J gene: TRBJ2-1; clone size: .; D gene: TRBD2; V gene: TRBV7-6; CDR3 DNA: TGTGCCAGCAGCTTAAGACTAGCTCGGACATACAATGAGCAGTTCTTC; CDR3 protein: CASSLRLARTYNEQFF
J gene: TRBJ1-1; clone size: .; D gene: .; V gene: TRBV28; CDR3 DNA: TGTGCCAGCAGTACCCACGGACACCTTGAAGCTTTCTTT; CDR3 protein: CASSTHGHLEAFF
J gene: TRBJ2-3; clone size: once; D gene: .; V gene: TRBV2; CDR3 DNA: TGTGCCAGCGGATATACAGATACGCAGTATTTT; CDR3 protein: CASGYTDTQYF
J gene: TRBJ2-5; clone size: few; D gene: TRBD2; V gene: TRBV28; CDR3 DNA: TGTGCCAGCAGTTGGACTAGCGGAGACCAAGAGACCCAGTACTTC; CDR3 protein: CASSWTSGDQETQYF
J gene: TRBJ1-1; clone size: .; D gene: .; V gene: TRBV30; CDR3 DNA: TGTGCCTGGAGTTCTAGGGGGGGGAACACTGAAGCTTTCTTT; CDR3 protein: CAWSSRGGNTEAFF
J gene: TRBJ2-7; clone size: .; D gene: TRBD1; V gene: TRBV14; CDR3 DNA: TGTGCCAGCAGCCAAATCTACAGGGGATCCCCCTACGAGCAGTACTTC; CDR3 protein: CASSQIYRGSPYEQYF
J gene: TRBJ2-1; clone size: once; D gene: .; V gene: TRBV7-9; CDR3 DNA: TGTGCCAGCAGCTTGGGGCAGGGTTTGTACAATGAGCAGTTCTTC; CDR3 protein: CASSLGQGLYNEQFF
J gene: TRBJ1-1; clone size: .; D gene: .; V gene: TRBV6-5; CDR3 DNA: TGTGCCAGCAGTTACCCTGGCGGTGAAGCTTTCTTT; CDR3 protein: CASSYPGGEAFF
J gene: TRBJ2-3; clone size: .; D gene: TRBD1; V gene: TRBV27; CDR3 DNA: TGTGCCAGCAGTTTCCGACAGGGCGGCACAGATACGCAGTATTTT; CDR3 protein: CASSFRQGGTDTQYF
J gene: TRBJ1-5; clone size: .; D gene: .; V gene: TRBV28; CDR3 DNA: TGTGCCAGCAGTTTAGTCCAGGGTCTGAGGTATAGCAATCAGCCCCAGCATTTT; CDR3 protein: CASSLVQGLRYSNQPQHF
J gene: TRBJ2-2; clone size: .; D gene: TRBD1; V gene: TRBV5-1; CDR3 DNA: TGCGCCAGCAGCTTGCCAGACAGGGGGACAGTCGGGGAGCTGTTTTTT; CDR3 protein: CASSLPDRGTVGELFF
J gene: TRBJ2-3; clone size: .; D gene: .; V gene: TRBV30; CDR3 DNA: TGTGCCTGGAGTGCCAACGTGCAGGGAAAGGGGGCAGATACGCAGTATTTT; CDR3 protein: CAWSANVQGKGADTQYF
J gene: TRBJ2-3; clone size: .; D gene: .; V gene: TRBV7-6; CDR3 DNA: TGTGCCAGCAGCTTAGCAGGAACCCTAACAGATACGCAGTATTTT; CDR3 protein: CASSLAGTLTDTQYF
J gene: TRBJ2-7; clone size: .; D gene: .; V gene: TRBV30; CDR3 DNA: TGTGCCTGGAGTGTATCCAGCTACGAGCAGTACTTC; CDR3 protein: CAWSVSSYEQYF